The entry below describes one TCR beta chain. Its antigen is still unknown. These data originate in a study of blood T cells in healthy people across ages. Findings of the study overall: Because donor CMV status was unknown, expanded clonotype changes were possibly confounded. When set beside aged donors, long-lived donors presented more naive CD4+ cells and higher diversity.

A sample-barcoded 5' primer and a J-beta primer mix were used in a second PCR of roughly 7 to 11 cycles. Each CDR3 protein gets one entry after TCRdb re-called the 5' RACE reads with MiXCR. The sample yields about 1.7 million distinct CDR3 sequences, 28% seen once. Every donor provided ten milliliters of peripheral blood. Isolation per sample recovered at least 7 million PBMCs. This CDR3 region has 14 residues. The germline V gene has CDR1 SGDLS and CDR2 YYNGEE. The V and J ends lost 6 bases and 0 bases respectively, with 13 bases between them. The specimen sequenced was blood. This clonotype originated in a woman aged 30 to 39 in good health. The rearrangement links TRBV9 to TRBJ2-7; D might be TRBD1 (6 bases). The CDR3: CASTPQGSSYEQYF. Written as DNA, the CDR3 is TGTGCCAGCACCCCTCAGGGGAGCTCCTACGAGCAGTACTTC.